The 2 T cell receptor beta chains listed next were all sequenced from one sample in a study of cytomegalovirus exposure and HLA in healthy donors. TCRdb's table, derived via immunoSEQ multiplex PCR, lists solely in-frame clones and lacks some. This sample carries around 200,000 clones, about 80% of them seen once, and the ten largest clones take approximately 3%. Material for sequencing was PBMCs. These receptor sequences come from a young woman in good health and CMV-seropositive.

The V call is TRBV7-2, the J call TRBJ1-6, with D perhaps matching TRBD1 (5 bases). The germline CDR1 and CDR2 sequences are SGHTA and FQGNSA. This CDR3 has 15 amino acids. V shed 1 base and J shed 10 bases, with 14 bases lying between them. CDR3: CASSLGRDGRSPLHF. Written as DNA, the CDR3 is TGTGCCAGCAGCTTAGGACGGGACGGGAGATCACCCCTCCACTTT.

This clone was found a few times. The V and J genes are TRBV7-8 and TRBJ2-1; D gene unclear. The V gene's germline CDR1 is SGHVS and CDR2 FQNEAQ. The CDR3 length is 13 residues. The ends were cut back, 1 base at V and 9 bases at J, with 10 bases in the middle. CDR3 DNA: TGTGCCAGCAGCTTAGGGTCCACTGGTGAGCAGTTCTTC. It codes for CASSLGSTGEQFF.